The 3 T cell receptor beta chains listed next were all sequenced from one sample in a study of shared clonotypes between healthy human individuals. Using immunoSEQ multiplex PCR, the repertoire was profiled, and TCRdb retains in-frame clones only, with some absent. The sample has some 2.1 million clones; 85% to 95% are singletons. CD45RO negativity and positive selection for CCR7 defined naive CD8 cells, a population that excluded terminally differentiated effector memory CD45RA+ cells. Source material: naive CD8+ T cells sorted from blood. Source of these receptors: a man younger than 35 in good health.

The J gene is TRBJ1-5, the V gene TRBV27; 10 bases are shared with TRBD1. This CDR3 is 15 amino acids long. The V segment lost 6 bases and the J segment 6 bases; nucleotides outside the gene matches: 8. CDR1 MNHEY and CDR2 SMNVEV come from the germline V gene (reference sequence). The CDR3 region has the DNA TGTGCCAGCAGCACAAGACAGGGGGCTTTTCAGCCCCAGCATTTT. It is translated as CASSTRQGAFQPQHF.

The gene calls are TRBV29-1 and TRBJ2-7, with D possibly being TRBD1 (5 bases). V was trimmed by 2 bases and J by 2 bases, leaving 7 bases between them. Per germline, CDR1 SQVTM and CDR2 ANQGSEA. The CDR3 has 12 amino acids. CDR3 amino acids: CSVESGTYEQYF. The CDR3 region has the DNA TGCAGCGTTGAATCAGGGACCTACGAGCAGTACTTC.

This sequence joins TRBV2 and TRBJ2-1, with 7 nucleotides matching TRBD2. V shed 7 bases, J shed 5 bases, and the junction held 11 bases outside the gene matches. The CDR3 extends over 15 amino acids. Looked up from germline, CDR1 is SNHLY and CDR2 is FYNNEI. The chain's CDR3 is CASTREAGLNNEQFF. CDR3 coding DNA: TGTGCCAGCACCCGAGAAGCGGGACTTAACAATGAGCAGTTCTTC.